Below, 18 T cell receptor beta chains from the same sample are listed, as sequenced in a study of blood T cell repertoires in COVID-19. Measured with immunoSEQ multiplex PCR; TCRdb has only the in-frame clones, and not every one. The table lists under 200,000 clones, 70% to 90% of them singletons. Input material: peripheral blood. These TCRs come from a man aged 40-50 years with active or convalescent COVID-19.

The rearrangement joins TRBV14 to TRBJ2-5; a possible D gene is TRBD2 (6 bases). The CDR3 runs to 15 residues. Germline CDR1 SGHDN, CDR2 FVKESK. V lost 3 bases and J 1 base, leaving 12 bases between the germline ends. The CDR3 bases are TGTGCCAGCAGCCACCGGGGACTTTCCCAAGAGACCCAGTACTTC. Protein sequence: CASSHRGLSQETQYF.

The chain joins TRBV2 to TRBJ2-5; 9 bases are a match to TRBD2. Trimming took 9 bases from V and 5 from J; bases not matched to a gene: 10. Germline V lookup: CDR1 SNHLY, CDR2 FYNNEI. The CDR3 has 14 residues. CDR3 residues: CARRLTSGWETQYF. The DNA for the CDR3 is TGTGCCAGAAGATTGACTAGCGGATGGGAGACCCAGTACTTC.

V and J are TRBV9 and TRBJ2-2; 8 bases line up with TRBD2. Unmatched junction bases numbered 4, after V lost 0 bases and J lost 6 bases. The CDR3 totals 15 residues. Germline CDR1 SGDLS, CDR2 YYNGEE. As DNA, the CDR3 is TGTGCCAGCAGCGTAGACGGGCGGGGGGCCGGGGAGCTGTTTTTT. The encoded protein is CASSVDGRGAGELFF.

The CDR3 spells CASSQVLFKGQVSPRYEQYF. DNA for the CDR3: TGTGCCAGCAGCCAGGTTCTTTTTAAGGGACAGGTCTCTCCTCGCTACGAGCAGTACTTC. The rearrangement joins TRBV14 to TRBJ2-7, with TRBD1 matching over 8 bases. J lost 3 bases, V lost 3 bases, and 22 bases had no gene match. The CDR3 loop spans 20 amino acids. CDR1 is SGHDN, CDR2 FVKESK, per germline. Combining the CDR3 with reference TRBV14 and TRBJ2-7 gives the whole variable domain EAGVTQFPSHSVIEKGQTVTLRCDPISGHDNLYWYRRVMGKEIKFLLHFVKESKQDESGMPNNRFLAERTGGTYSTLKVQPAELEDSGVYFCASSQVLFKGQVSPRYEQYFGPGTRLTVT.

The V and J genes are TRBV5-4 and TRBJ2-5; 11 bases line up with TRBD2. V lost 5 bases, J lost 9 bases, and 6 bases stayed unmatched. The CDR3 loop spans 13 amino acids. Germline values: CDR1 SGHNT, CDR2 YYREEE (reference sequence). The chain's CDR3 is CASSYLAGGSQYF. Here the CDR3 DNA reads TGTGCCAGCAGTTACCTAGCGGGGGGATCCCAGTACTTC.

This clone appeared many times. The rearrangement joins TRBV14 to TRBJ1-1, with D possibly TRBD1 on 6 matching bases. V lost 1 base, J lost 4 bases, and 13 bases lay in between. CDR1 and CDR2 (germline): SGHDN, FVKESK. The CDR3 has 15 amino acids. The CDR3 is CASSQGGGLLTEAFF. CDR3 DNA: TGTGCCAGCAGCCAAGGTGGGGGCTTGCTCACTGAAGCTTTCTTT.

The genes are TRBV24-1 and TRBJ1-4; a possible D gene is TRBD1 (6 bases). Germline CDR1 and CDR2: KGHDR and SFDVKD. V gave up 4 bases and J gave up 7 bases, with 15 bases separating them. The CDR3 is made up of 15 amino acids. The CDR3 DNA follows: TGTGCCACCAGTGACCCGAGACAGGATGGTGAAAAACTGTTTTTT. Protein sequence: CATSDPRQDGEKLFF.

CDR3 coding DNA: TGTGCCAGCAGCCAGGGACAGGGGCACACTGAAGCTTTCTTT. Translating gives CASSQGQGHTEAFF. V usage is TRBV7-9 and J usage is TRBJ1-1, with 10 bases aligning to TRBD1. V lost 5 bases and J lost 3; bases outside the gene matches: 3. Germline CDR1 reads SEHNR; CDR2 reads FQNEAQ (reference sequence). The CDR3 extends over 14 amino acids.

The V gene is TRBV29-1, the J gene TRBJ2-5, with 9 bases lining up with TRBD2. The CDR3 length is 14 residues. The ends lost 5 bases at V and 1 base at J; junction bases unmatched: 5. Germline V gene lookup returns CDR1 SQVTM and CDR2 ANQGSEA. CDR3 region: CSVSSGDIQETQYF. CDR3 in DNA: TGCAGCGTTTCTAGCGGGGACATCCAAGAGACCCAGTACTTC.

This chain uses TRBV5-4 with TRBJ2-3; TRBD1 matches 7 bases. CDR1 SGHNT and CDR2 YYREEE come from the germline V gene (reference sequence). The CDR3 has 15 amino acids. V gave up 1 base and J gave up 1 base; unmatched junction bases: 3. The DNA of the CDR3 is TGTGCCAGCAGCTTGACAGGGGTTCGCACAGATACGCAGTATTTT. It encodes CASSLTGVRTDTQYF.

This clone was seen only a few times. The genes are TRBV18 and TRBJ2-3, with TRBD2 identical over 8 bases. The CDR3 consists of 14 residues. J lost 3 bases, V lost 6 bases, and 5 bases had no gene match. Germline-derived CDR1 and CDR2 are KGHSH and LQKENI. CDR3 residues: CASSMSGSTDTQYF. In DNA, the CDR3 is TGTGCCAGCTCCATGAGCGGGAGTACAGATACGCAGTATTTT.

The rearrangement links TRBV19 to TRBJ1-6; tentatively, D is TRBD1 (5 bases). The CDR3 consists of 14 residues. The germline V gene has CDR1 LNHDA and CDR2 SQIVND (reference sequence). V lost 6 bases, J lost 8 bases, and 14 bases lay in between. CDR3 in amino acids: CASSSGSRDSPLHF. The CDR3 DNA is TGTGCCAGTAGCTCAGGGTCCCGGGATTCACCCCTCCACTTT.

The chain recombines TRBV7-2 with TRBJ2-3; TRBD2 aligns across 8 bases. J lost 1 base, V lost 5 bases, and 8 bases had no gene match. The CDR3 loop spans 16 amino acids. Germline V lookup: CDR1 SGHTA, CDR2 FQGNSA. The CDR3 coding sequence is TGTGCCAGCAGCCCACAGCCGGGGGGGGGCACAGATACGCAGTATTTT. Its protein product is CASSPQPGGGTDTQYF.

CDR3 sequence reads: CATSRDYQYNSPLHF. CDR3 nucleotide sequence: TGTGCCACCAGCAGAGATTATCAGTATAATTCACCCCTCCACTTT. The rearrangement links TRBV15 to TRBJ1-6; D remains ambiguous. This CDR3 has 15 residues. Per germline, CDR1 LNHNV and CDR2 YYDKDF (reference sequence). V lost 0 bases, J lost 4 bases, and 7 bases lay in between.

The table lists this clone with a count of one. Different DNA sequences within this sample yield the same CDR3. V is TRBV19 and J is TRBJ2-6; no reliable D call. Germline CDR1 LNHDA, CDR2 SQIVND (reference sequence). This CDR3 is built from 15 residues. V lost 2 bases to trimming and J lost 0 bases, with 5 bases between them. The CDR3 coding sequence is TGTGCCAGTAGTATACGGAGCTCTGGGGCCAACGTCCTGACTTTC. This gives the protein CASSIRSSGANVLTF. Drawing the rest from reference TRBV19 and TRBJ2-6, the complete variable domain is DGGITQSPKYLFRKEGQNVTLSCEQNLNHDAMYWYRQDPGQGLRLIYYSQIVNDFQKGDIAEGYSVSREKKESFPLTVTSAQKNPTAFYLCASSIRSSGANVLTFGAGSRLTVL.

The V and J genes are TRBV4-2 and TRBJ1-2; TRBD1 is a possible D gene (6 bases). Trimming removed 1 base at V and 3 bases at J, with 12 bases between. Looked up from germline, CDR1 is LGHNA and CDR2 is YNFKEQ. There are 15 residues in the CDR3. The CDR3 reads CASSQADRSDYGYTF. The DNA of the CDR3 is TGTGCCAGCAGCCAAGCTGACAGGAGCGACTATGGCTACACCTTC.

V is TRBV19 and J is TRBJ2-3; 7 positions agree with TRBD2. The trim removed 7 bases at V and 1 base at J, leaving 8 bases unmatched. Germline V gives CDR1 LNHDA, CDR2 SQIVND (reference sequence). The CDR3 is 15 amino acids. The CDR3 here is CASTRREWGTDTQYF. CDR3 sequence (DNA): TGTGCCAGTACTAGGCGGGAGTGGGGCACAGATACGCAGTATTTT.

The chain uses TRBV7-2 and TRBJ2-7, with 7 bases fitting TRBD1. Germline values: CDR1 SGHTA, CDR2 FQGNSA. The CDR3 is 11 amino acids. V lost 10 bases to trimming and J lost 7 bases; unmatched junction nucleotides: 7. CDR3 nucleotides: TGTGCCACCCAGACAGGGAATGAGCAGTACTTC. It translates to CATQTGNEQYF.